This T cell receptor beta chain was obtained from a study of blood T cell repertoires in COVID-19 (dated by TCRdb to 2020 to 2021). For the wider study: Samples covering the acute and convalescent phases of COVID-19 were provided by collaborators in the United States, Italy and Spain. Deeply sampled blood TCRbeta repertoires from subjects exposed to, actively infected with, or recovered from COVID-19 were included in the dataset. The repertoires were released in a freely available public database intended as a resource for research on the immune response to SARS-CoV-2. The material from the prospective study consisted of cDNA or gDNA derived from T cells, B-cell-depleted T cells, or PBMCs. Sample metadata almost always included a de-identified subject ID, COVID-19 status, age in years and sex. Samples were obtained from the ongoing ImmuneRACE study (first 160 participants) and from about 1,300 subjects provided by 6 global collaborators. Where HLA class I and class II types were available, the types were taken from metadata supplied by the sample provider, not from assay-based typing. On the study overall, not on this receptor specifically: The amount of clinical and demographic metadata varied by source and participant and was provided uncurated.

The CDR3 measures 13 amino acids from cysteine to phenylalanine. The retained sequence is limited to the CDR3, 39 bases, with the frame set at the first base. Between the V and J ends, shortened by 6 bases and 4 bases respectively, the junction contains 9 bases. The germline V gene (reference sequence) provides CDR1 LGHDT and CDR2 YNNKEL. Participants in the prospective study were enrolled through a virtual design, were aged 18 to 89 years, and lived in fewer than 30 United States geographic areas. In the prospective study, participants were assigned to cohorts based on the clinical history participants reported in a screening survey and a study questionnaire. Recovered participants in ImmuneRACE Cohort 3 were defined as having two consecutive negative NP/OP PCR tests, clearance from a healthcare professional, or resolution of symptoms. Each participant in the prospective study had whole blood, serum and a nasopharyngeal or oropharyngeal swab collected by mobile phlebotomists. Participants in the prospective study had the option to provide additional blood draws and questionnaires over an approximately two-month period. Before DNA extraction, prospective study blood samples were shipped either frozen or at room temperature.

The immunoSEQ Assay, a bias-controlled multiplex PCR, was used to amplify TCRbeta CDR3 regions from genomic DNA. As for the original processing: The number of nucleated cells in each sample was estimated from the amplification of reference gene primers within the assay. To quantify the absolute abundance of each unique TCRbeta CDR3 rearrangement, sequence reads were collapsed and filtered. For each sample, productive Simpson clonality was calculated as the square root of Simpson's diversity index over productive rearrangements. In TCRdb, the immuneACCESS table is reduced to in-frame sequences with V and J assigned. These tables do not hold every clone; where another copy was compared, an unresolved V gene accounts for under half, and the others remain unexplained. For V, J and clone size, that table is used; D and trimming come from the DNA. This sample is represented by over 150,000 clones; about four fifths of them were singletons. Approximately 7.9% of the sample rests with the top ten.

Note on this clone: The clone's antigen remains unknown. No much larger clonotype is one base removed from it; base qualities were not supplied.

This TCR came from a man aged 40-49 years who had recovered from COVID-19. The chain links TRBV3-1 (or the pseudogene TRBV3-2) with TRBJ2-2, with TRBD1 tentatively as D gene (6 bases match). Material: PBMCs or T cells enriched from blood (not recorded which). The bases are TGTGCCAGCAGGCGGACAGTCACCGGGGAGCTGTTTTTT. Translated, it gives CASRRTVTGELFF.